This is a list of T cell receptor beta chains from one sample in a study of T-cell reconstitution after alpha-beta-depleted transplantation in children. TCRdb re-analysed the PCR reads in MiXCR, keeping a single row per CDR3 protein. Of almost 600,000 distinct CDR3 sequences in the sample, around 27% are singletons; the top ten hold about 35%. The sample consisted of PBMCs, taken before TCRalphabeta/CD19-depleted stem cell transplant. Source of these receptors: a boy less than two years old with Wiskott-Aldrich syndrome, due to receive a stem cell transplant. Both conserved end residues are part of each CDR3. Fields, in order: J gene, V gene, clone size, D gene, CDR3 protein, CDR3 DNA. D genes are given only for firm matches. Size is stated for part of the rows, as once, few or many counts, or as a class when the clone is expanded.

>TRBJ2-3|TRBV5-1|few|TRBD2
CASSLATSGRGDTQYF
TGCGCCAGCAGCTTGGCGACTAGCGGGAGAGGGGATACGCAGTATTTT
>TRBJ2-5|TRBV7-3|few|TRBD2
CASSYGGNRQETQYF
TGTGCCAGCAGCTACGGGGGGAACCGCCAAGAGACCCAGTACTTC
>TRBJ2-1|TRBV20-1|few|NA
CSARIRGFFYNEQFF
TGCAGTGCTAGAATAAGGGGATTTTTCTACAATGAGCAGTTCTTC
>TRBJ1-1|TRBV5-1|few|TRBD1
CASADRVGVNTEAFF
TGCGCCAGCGCTGACAGGGTTGGGGTGAACACTGAAGCTTTCTTT
>TRBJ2-7|TRBV5-1|NA|TRBD2
CASSLQTSGRWGYEQYF
TGCGCCAGCAGCTTGCAGACTAGCGGGAGATGGGGCTACGAGCAGTACTTC
>TRBJ2-1|TRBV24-1|NA|TRBD1
CATSDPRDSFNEQFF
TGTGCCACCAGTGACCCCAGGGACAGCTTCAATGAGCAGTTCTTC
>TRBJ2-1|TRBV5-1|many|TRBD1
CASSLGVGTGSYNEQFF
TGCGCCAGCAGCTTGGGGGTCGGGACAGGGTCCTACAATGAGCAGTTCTTC
>TRBJ2-7|TRBV20-1|NA|NA
CSARVGAGPYEQYF
TGCAGTGCTAGAGTTGGGGCGGGGCCCTACGAGCAGTACTTC
>TRBJ2-2|TRBV7-9|few|NA
CASSLPTRARDTGELFF
TGTGCCAGCAGCCTACCTACTCGGGCGCGCGACACCGGGGAGCTGTTTTTT
>TRBJ2-1|TRBV10-3|few|TRBD2
CAISESGTSGRNEQFF
TGTGCCATCAGTGAGTCGGGGACTAGCGGGAGGAATGAGCAGTTCTTC
>TRBJ2-4|TRBV5-5|NA|TRBD1
CASSFQDREKNIQYF
TGTGCCAGCAGCTTTCAGGACAGGGAAAAAAACATTCAGTACTTC
>TRBJ2-3|TRBV29-1|NA|TRBD2
CSVRPSGTSTDTQYF
TGCAGCGTCCGCCCTAGCGGAACTAGCACAGATACGCAGTATTTT
>TRBJ1-5|TRBV12-3/TRBV12-4|NA|NA
CASSLSQANQPQHF
TGTGCCAGCAGTTTAAGTCAGGCTAATCAGCCCCAGCATTTT
>TRBJ2-3|TRBV3-1|NA|NA
CASSQDFITDTQYF
TGTGCCAGCAGCCAGGACTTTATCACAGATACGCAGTATTTT
>TRBJ2-1|TRBV4-1|NA|TRBD2
CASSQEGLAGPAYEQFF
TGCGCCAGCAGCCAAGAGGGACTAGCGGGGCCGGCATATGAGCAGTTCTTC
>TRBJ2-1|TRBV28|few|TRBD2
CASSPSIGLAGRNEQFF
TGTGCCAGCAGTCCCAGTATCGGACTAGCGGGGCGCAATGAGCAGTTCTTC
>TRBJ2-6|TRBV14|NA|NA
CASSLPAGASGANVLTF
TGTGCCAGCAGCCTCCCGGCGGGGGCATCTGGGGCCAACGTCCTGACTTTC
>TRBJ2-6|TRBV5-1|few|NA
CASSFSIAGANVLTF
TGCGCCAGCAGCTTCTCGATTGCTGGGGCCAACGTCCTGACTTTC